Listed below are T cell receptor beta chains from one sample, sequenced in a study of control samples from healthy donors and cancer patients. Assay used: immunoSEQ multiplex PCR; TCRdb lists only in-frame clones, some missing. The profile shows under 100,000 clones, about 87% of them singletons. Material for sequencing was blood. These receptors came from a woman in her 70s in good health. CDR3s include the opening cysteine and the closing phenylalanine or tryptophan. The D gene is left open where the match is weak. Part of the rows lack a size; the others show once, few, many or a class for expanded clones.

cdr3_length	clone_size	j_call	v_call	d_call	cdr3_nt	cdr3_aa
12	-	TRBJ1-2	TRBV9	-	TGTGCCAGCAGCTATAAGAGCTATGGCTACACCTTC	CASSYKSYGYTF
15	once	TRBJ2-2	TRBV2	TRBD1	TGTGCCAGTAGTGGGACAGGGGCGGACACCGGGGAGCTGTTTTTT	CASSGTGADTGELFF
11	few	TRBJ1-2	TRBV6-2/TRBV6-3	-	TGTGCCAGCAGTTCCTTCGGTGGCTACACCTTC	CASSSFGGYTF
13	-	TRBJ1-5	TRBV5-5	-	TGTGCCAGCAGCGTGGACCCCCTAGGGCCCCAGCATTTT	CASSVDPLGPQHF
16	-	TRBJ1-5	TRBV6-1	-	TGTGCCAGCAGTGCCGCTACTGGGATGGGAAATCAGCCCCAGCATTTT	CASSAATGMGNQPQHF
14	-	TRBJ1-5	TRBV28	TRBD1	TGTGCCACCTTGGGACAGGGTAACAATCAGCCCCAGCATTTT	CATLGQGNNQPQHF
13	-	TRBJ1-1	TRBV19	TRBD1	TGTGCCAGTAGTCTCCGGGACAGGCTTGAAGCTTTCTTT	CASSLRDRLEAFF
15	-	TRBJ1-5	TRBV7-8	-	TGTGCCAGCAGCTTGGGGCAGGGGCGCAATCAGCCCCAGCATTTT	CASSLGQGRNQPQHF
14	-	TRBJ1-1	TRBV4-1	-	TGCGCCAGCAGCCAAGATTGGGCAGTAGCTGAAGCTTTCTTT	CASSQDWAVAEAFF
19	once	TRBJ1-5	TRBV19	-	TGTGCCAGTATGCCAAAGCTGGTAGTTGGTGGAGGCGGCAATCAGCCCCAGCATTTT	CASMPKLVVGGGGNQPQHF
16	-	TRBJ1-2	TRBV18	-	TGTGCCAGCTCTACACGACAGACCGGAGATAACTATGGCTACACCTTC	CASSTRQTGDNYGYTF
16	-	TRBJ2-4	TRBV15	-	TGTGCCACCAGAGACTCGAAGGACAGTCCCAAAAACATTCAGTACTTC	CATRDSKDSPKNIQYF
17	few	TRBJ2-5	TRBV7-2	TRBD2	TGTGCCAGCAGCTTATCGAGTGGGAGGGCATTAGAAGAGACCCAGTACTTC	CASSLSSGRALEETQYF
15	-	TRBJ2-7	TRBV5-6	TRBD2	TGTGCCAGCAGCTTGGCCCTAGCGGGACGAGGCGAGCAGTACTTC	CASSLALAGRGEQYF
14	-	TRBJ2-7	TRBV3-1/TRBV3-2	-	TGTGCCAGCAGCCGGGGGGCCAGCTCCTACGAGCAGTACTTC	CASSRGASSYEQYF
16	-	TRBJ1-2	TRBV4-3	-	TGCGCCAGCAGCCAAGATCTTACAGGGCTAGGGTATGGCTACACCTTC	CASSQDLTGLGYGYTF
15	-	TRBJ2-5	TRBV5-1	TRBD2	TGCGCCAGCAGCTTGGGTTCTAGCGGCCAAGAGACCCAGTACTTC	CASSLGSSGQETQYF